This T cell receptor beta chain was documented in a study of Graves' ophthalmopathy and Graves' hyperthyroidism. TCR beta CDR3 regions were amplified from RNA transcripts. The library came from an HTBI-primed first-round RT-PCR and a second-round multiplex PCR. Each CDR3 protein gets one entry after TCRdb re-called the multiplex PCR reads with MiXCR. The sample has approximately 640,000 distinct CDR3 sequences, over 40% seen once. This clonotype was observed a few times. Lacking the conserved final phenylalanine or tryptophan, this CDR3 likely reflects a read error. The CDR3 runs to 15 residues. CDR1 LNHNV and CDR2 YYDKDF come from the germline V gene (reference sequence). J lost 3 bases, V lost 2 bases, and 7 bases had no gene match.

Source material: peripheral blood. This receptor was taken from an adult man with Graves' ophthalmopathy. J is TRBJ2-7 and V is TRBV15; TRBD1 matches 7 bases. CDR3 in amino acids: CATSRQGVTGYEQYL. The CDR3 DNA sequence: TGTGCCACCAGCAGACAGGGGGTAACTGGCTACGAGCAGTACTTG.